The 32 T cell receptor beta chains below were found in one sample sequenced in a study of beta chain features in type 1 diabetes. Antigen specificity for these receptors is unknown. Study conclusions and caveats: Researchers report that Type 1 diabetes patients had moderately but significantly shorter TCRB CDR3s across all four CD4+ subsets.

The authors reverse transcribed all of the isolated RNA, so sequencing captured expressed TCRB transcripts. Measured with immunoSEQ multiplex PCR; TCRdb has only the in-frame clones, and not every one. Among 100,000 to 150,000 clones, about 16% were seen once, and the ten largest hold approximately 2.3%. The sequencing input was central memory CD4+ T cells from blood. These receptors came from a man aged 25-45 years with type 1 diabetes.

In this sample, this clone turned up a few times. V gene TRBV11-1 combines with J gene TRBJ2-1, with D perhaps matching TRBD2 (7 bases). Trimming removed 5 bases at V and 5 bases at J, with 19 bases between. The CDR3 totals 16 residues. CDR1 and CDR2 from the germline V gene are SGHAT and FQDESV (reference sequence). In DNA form, the CDR3 reads TGTGCCAGCAGCCAGAGGGGGGGGCCAATGGACAATGAGCAGTTCTTC. Translation gives CASSQRGGPMDNEQFF.

This clone was seen many times. This chain joins TRBV5-1 and TRBJ2-3, with D possibly called TRBD1 or TRBD2 (5 bases each). The V and J ends lost 3 bases and 2 bases respectively, with 10 bases between them. Germline CDR1 and CDR2: SGHRS and YFSETQ. CDR3 length: 14 amino acids. DNA of the CDR3: TGCGCCAGCAGCTCAGACGGGGCCACAGATACGCAGTATTTT. Encoded protein: CASSSDGATDTQYF.

This clone has only a few counts. The chain joins TRBV7-9 to TRBJ2-3, with 11 bases aligning to TRBD2. The CDR3 has 15 amino acids. Germline loops: CDR1 SEHNR, CDR2 FQNEAQ (reference sequence). V was clipped by 4 bases and J by 7 bases; unmatched bases: 7. Here the CDR3 DNA reads TGTGCCAGCAGCTCGACTAGCGGGGCGACCAATACGCAGTATTTT. This encodes CASSSTSGATNTQYF.

This clone has only a few counts. The gene calls are TRBV5-6 and TRBJ2-1; maybe TRBD1 (6 bases). This CDR3 has 16 amino acids. The germline V gene encodes CDR1 SGHDT and CDR2 YYEEEE. The V gene lost 1 base and the J gene lost 0 bases, with 11 bases spanning the gap. This CDR3 reads CASSLQGRYSYNEQFF. The CDR3 DNA reads as TGTGCCAGCAGCTTGCAGGGGCGATACTCCTACAATGAGCAGTTCTTC. The whole variable domain, filled in from reference TRBV5-6 and TRBJ2-1, reads DAGVTQSPTHLIKTRGQQVTLRCSPKSGHDTVSWYQQALGQGPQFIFQYYEEEERQRGNFPDRFSGHQFPNYSSELNVNALLLGDSALYLCASSLQGRYSYNEQFFGPGTRLTVL.

This clone was detected only a few times. The gene calls are TRBV28 and TRBJ2-7; D gene uncertain. V lost 5 bases and J 0 bases, leaving 8 bases between the germline ends. CDR1 MDHEN and CDR2 SYDVKM come from the germline V gene. This CDR3 has 13 amino acids. Here the CDR3 reads CASSRVLSYEQYF. In DNA form, the CDR3 reads TGTGCCAGCAGTCGGGTTCTCTCCTACGAGCAGTACTTC.

This clone was seen more than once but under ten times. The J gene is TRBJ2-2, the V gene TRBV11-2; no definite D call. Germline V gene sequence: CDR1 SGHAT, CDR2 FQNNGV. The CDR3 covers 11 residues. The V end was cut by 3 bases, the J end by 7 bases, with 3 bases between. In DNA, the CDR3 is TGTGCCAGCAGCTTCGGCGGGGAGCTGTTTTTT. This encodes CASSFGGELFF. Together with reference TRBV11-2 and TRBJ2-2, the CDR3 gives the full variable domain: EAGVAQSPRYKIIEKRQSVAFWCNPISGHATLYWYQQILGQGPKLLIQFQNNGVVDDSQLPKDRFSAERLKGVDSTLKIQPAKLEDSAVYLCASSFGGELFFGEGSRLTVL.

The chain links TRBV5-1 to TRBJ2-1; no clear D. Trimming stripped 4 bases from V and 8 bases from J, with 10 bases between. Germline loops: CDR1 SGHRS, CDR2 YFSETQ. There are 12 residues in the CDR3. Here the CDR3 DNA reads TGCGCCAGCAGCGTAGGGATCGATGAGCAGTTCTTC. Translation gives CASSVGIDEQFF.

This clone has more than one count but fewer than ten. This chain connects TRBV5-1 to TRBJ2-7; D is ambiguous. Trimming stripped 0 bases from V and 2 bases from J, with 9 bases between. This CDR3 spans 14 amino acids. The germline CDR1 and CDR2 sequences are SGHRS and YFSETQ. In nucleotides, the CDR3 is TGCGCCAGCAGCTTGGCCTCACCTCCCTACGAGCAGTACTTC. Protein product: CASSLASPPYEQYF.

V gene TRBV18 combines with J gene TRBJ2-5; D possibly corresponds to TRBD1 (5 bases). The CDR3 runs 15 residues. Trimming removed 2 bases at V and 2 bases at J, with 12 bases between. Germline-derived CDR1 and CDR2 are KGHSH and LQKENI. The CDR3, as DNA: TGTGCCAGCTCACCAACGCAGGGCACTCAAGAGACCCAGTACTTC. Translation gives CASSPTQGTQETQYF.

CDR3 bases: TGTGCCAGCAGTGATAGGAGGGGACAGAAGGCTTTCTTT. It translates to CASSDRRGQKAFF. This rearrangement joins TRBV6-1 to TRBJ1-1; TRBD1 matches 7 bases. Germline V lookup: CDR1 MNHNS, CDR2 SASEGT. The J segment lost 11 bases and the V segment lost 3 bases, leaving 9 bases of the junction unmatched. This CDR3 comprises 13 residues.

This clone was counted a few times. The chain joins TRBV7-8 to TRBJ2-7, with 8 bases aligning to TRBD2. V was pared by 2 bases and J by 4 bases, with 10 bases of the junction left unmatched. Germline CDR1 reads SGHVS; CDR2 reads FQNEAQ. The CDR3 contains 16 residues. The CDR3 reads CASSLKGSGDLYEQYF. In DNA form, the CDR3 reads TGTGCCAGCAGCTTAAAAGGTAGCGGGGACTTATACGAGCAGTACTTC.

The CDR3 loop reads CAWSGGRLYEQYF. CDR3 DNA: TGTGCCTGGAGTGGAGGGCGGCTCTACGAGCAGTACTTC. The chain couples TRBV30 to TRBJ2-7; D perhaps matches TRBD2 (5 bases). The V end was cut by 1 base, the J end by 3 bases, with 10 bases between. Germline V CDR1 and CDR2: GTSNPN, SVGIG (reference sequence). This CDR3 has 13 amino acids. Full variable domain (missing parts from reference TRBV30 and TRBJ2-7): SQTIHQWPATLVQPVGSPLSLECTVEGTSNPNLYWYRQAAGRGLQLLFYSVGIGQISSEVPQNLSASRPQDRQFILSSKKLLLSDSGFYLCAWSGGRLYEQYFGPGTRLTVT.

This clone was seen only a few times. V is TRBV7-9 and J is TRBJ2-5; 7 nucleotides agree with TRBD1. The junction had 5 bases not matched to a gene; V was cut back by 6 bases and J by 1 base. The CDR3 length is 14 residues. CDR1 is SEHNR and CDR2 is FQNEAQ in the germline V gene (reference sequence). The CDR3 bases are TGTGCCAGCAGTCGGGGACAGACCCAAGAGACCCAGTACTTC. Its protein is CASSRGQTQETQYF.

Only a few counts were recorded for this clone. The chain is built from TRBV11-2 and TRBJ1-1; the D is unclear. Germline assignment: CDR1 SGHAT and CDR2 FQNNGV. There are 12 residues in the CDR3. V was cut by 5 bases and J by 11 bases, with 15 bases left in between. The CDR3 region is CASSPGYGVAFF. DNA for the CDR3: TGTGCCAGCAGCCCCGGCTACGGGGTGGCTTTCTTT.

Notes on this clone: In the same sample, other DNA sequences code for this CDR3. The genes are TRBV19 and TRBJ2-5; perhaps TRBD1 as D (6 bases). The CDR3 has 13 amino acids. Germline V gene sequence: CDR1 LNHDA, CDR2 SQIVND (reference sequence). V was clipped by 6 bases and J by 4 bases, with 12 bases between them. CDR3: CASRQGLGETQYF. For the CDR3, the DNA is TGTGCCAGTAGGCAGGGGCTGGGAGAGACCCAGTACTTC.

This CDR3 reads CASSGSGANVLTF. Written as DNA, the CDR3 is TGTGCCAGCAGCGGATCTGGGGCCAACGTCCTGACTTTC. J is TRBJ2-6 and V is TRBV27; D uncertain. This CDR3 comprises 13 residues. Germline V gene lookup returns CDR1 MNHEY and CDR2 SMNVEV (reference sequence). With 6 bases removed from V and 1 base from J, the gap between germline ends came to 4 bases.

J is TRBJ2-7 and V is TRBV28; 9 positions match TRBD1. This CDR3 has 13 amino acids. Looked up from germline, CDR1 is MDHEN and CDR2 is SYDVKM. Trimming took 4 bases from V and 3 from J; bases not matched to a gene: 1. The CDR3 bases are TGTGCCAGCAGTTCGGGACAGGGCTACGAGCAGTACTTC. This gives the protein CASSSGQGYEQYF.

The CDR3 sequence is CASSTPGPQETQYF. CDR3 DNA: TGTGCCAGCAGCACCCCGGGACCCCAAGAGACCCAGTACTTC. V usage is TRBV21-1 and J usage is TRBJ2-5. TRBV21-1 is a known pseudogene. This CDR3 is 14 amino acids long.

This clone showed up just a few times. The V gene is TRBV14, the J gene TRBJ1-2; no firm D call. CDR3 length: 14 residues. Germline CDR1 SGHDN, CDR2 FVKESK. V was trimmed by 0 bases and J by 7 bases, leaving 12 bases between them. The CDR3 is CASSQDSTTGGYTF. The CDR3, as DNA: TGTGCCAGCAGCCAAGATTCGACAACTGGTGGCTACACCTTC.

The chain is built from TRBV10-3 and TRBJ2-1; 8 bases align to TRBD1. Germline V lookup: CDR1 ENHRY, CDR2 SYGVKD. V shed 6 bases and J 6 bases; nucleotides not matched to a gene: 10. The CDR3 sequence is 15 residues long. The CDR3 DNA is TGTGCCATCAGCTTCACAGGGGGAATGGGCAATGAGCAGTTCTTC. It translates to CAISFTGGMGNEQFF.

This clone has more than one count but fewer than ten. The rearrangement joins TRBV7-8 to TRBJ1-2, with 10 bases identical to TRBD1. The V gene end was trimmed by 5 bases and the J gene end by 7 bases; junction bases not matched to a gene: 7. The length of the CDR3 is 14 residues. Germline V gene sequence: CDR1 SGHVS, CDR2 FQNEAQ. The CDR3 region is CASSPGTGATGYTF. CDR3 DNA: TGTGCCAGCAGCCCCGGGACAGGGGCAACTGGCTACACCTTC.

The genes are TRBV7-2 and TRBJ2-3; 9 positions agree with TRBD2. Trimming at V came to 5 bases and at J to 5 bases, leaving 11 bases not matched to a gene. Germline CDR1 is SGHTA and CDR2 is FQGNSA. The CDR3 extends over 16 amino acids. CDR3 DNA sequence: TGTGCCAGCAGCCCGGGACTAGCAGGGGTGGGAGATACGCAGTATTTT. Translation: CASSPGLAGVGDTQYF.

The chain carries TRBV2 and TRBJ1-2; D remains ambiguous. The CDR3 runs 14 residues. Per germline, CDR1 SNHLY and CDR2 FYNNEI. The V end was cut by 8 bases, the J end by 0 bases, with 13 bases between. The CDR3 DNA reads as TGTGCCAGCTGGGAGTCTACTTCTAACTATGGCTACACCTTC. It translates to CASWESTSNYGYTF.

This clone was seen a handful of times. The rearrangement uses TRBV5-1 and TRBJ1-2; 8 bases agree with TRBD1. The V segment lost 0 bases and the J segment 7 bases; nucleotides outside the gene matches: 8. CDR3 length equals 15 residues. Germline CDR1 and CDR2: SGHRS and YFSETQ. CDR3 residues: CASSLEGQGIGGYTF. CDR3 nucleotides: TGCGCCAGCAGCTTGGAAGGACAGGGAATAGGTGGCTACACCTTC.

This rearrangement joins TRBV28 to TRBJ2-5, with 7 positions matching TRBD2. V was pared by 5 bases and J by 5 bases, with 8 bases of the junction left unmatched. CDR3 size: 14 residues. CDR1 MDHEN and CDR2 SYDVKM come from the germline V gene. The CDR3 bases are TGTGCCAGCAGTACTAGCGAACTAAGGGAGACCCAGTACTTC. Translating gives CASSTSELRETQYF.

This clone is a singleton in its sample. The chain links TRBV19 to TRBJ2-7; D tentatively fits TRBD1 or TRBD2 (6 bases each). V was trimmed by 6 bases and J by 5 bases, leaving 20 bases between them. CDR3 length equals 15 residues. Germline V CDR1 and CDR2: LNHDA, SQIVND (reference sequence). The CDR3 DNA sequence: TGTGCCAGTAGATTGCCGGGGGCAGGGAATAACGAGCAGTACTTC. Translated, it gives CASRLPGAGNNEQYF.

Many counts were recorded for this clone. Additional DNA sequences in this sample encode the identical CDR3. The V and J genes are TRBV27 and TRBJ1-2, with D possibly TRBD1 on 6 matching bases. Trimming removed 5 bases from V and 4 bases from J, with 14 bases in between. CDR3 size: 14 residues. The germline V gene has CDR1 MNHEY and CDR2 SMNVEV (reference sequence). The CDR3 spells CASSPRGGGYGYTF. The CDR3 bases are TGTGCCAGCAGTCCCCGTGGAGGGGGCTATGGCTACACCTTC.

The genes are TRBV5-6 and TRBJ2-1; 10 nucleotides line up with TRBD1. CDR3 length: 16 amino acids. J gave up 5 bases and V 1 base, and 6 bases lay outside the gene matches. Germline V gene lookup returns CDR1 SGHDT and CDR2 YYEEEE. CDR3 DNA sequence: TGTGCCAGCAGCTTGCGTTCCGGGACAGGGGACAATGAGCAGTTCTTC. Translated, it gives CASSLRSGTGDNEQFF. Full variable domain (missing parts from reference TRBV5-6 and TRBJ2-1): DAGVTQSPTHLIKTRGQQVTLRCSPKSGHDTVSWYQQALGQGPQFIFQYYEEEERQRGNFPDRFSGHQFPNYSSELNVNALLLGDSALYLCASSLRSGTGDNEQFFGPGTRLTVL.

This clone was counted a few times. This chain uses TRBV4-3 with TRBJ2-1, with TRBD2 matching 8 bases. The V segment lost 3 bases and the J segment 0 bases; nucleotides outside the gene matches: 10. The CDR3 extends over 18 amino acids. Germline assignment: CDR1 LGHNA and CDR2 YSLEER. The CDR3 loop reads CASSQEPAGGFSYNEQFF. CDR3 in DNA: TGCGCCAGCAGCCAGGAACCGGCGGGGGGCTTCTCCTACAATGAGCAGTTCTTC.

This clone occurred many times. J is TRBJ1-1 and V is TRBV9, with TRBD1 matching over 10 bases. The CDR3 is 16 residues long. The J segment lost 5 bases and the V segment lost 0 bases, leaving 7 bases of the junction unmatched. Germline lookup yields CDR1 SGDLS and CDR2 YYNGEE. The DNA of the CDR3 is TGTGCCAGCAGCGTAGGGACAGGGGGGTCTGGAACTGAAGCTTTCTTT. It translates to CASSVGTGGSGTEAFF.

This clone was counted between two and nine times. The V call is TRBV21-1, the J call TRBJ2-5; the listed D gene, TRBD2, was not tested against the DNA. TRBV21-1 is designated a pseudogene. The CDR3 has 14 residues. For the CDR3, the DNA is TGTGCCAGCAGCAAACGAGCAGGGAGGGAGACCCAGTACTTC. The encoded protein is CASSKRAGRETQYF.

This chain joins TRBV7-2 and TRBJ1-5; 8 nucleotides agree with TRBD1. The CDR3 totals 15 residues. J lost 3 bases, V lost 1 base, and 2 bases had no gene match. Looked up from germline, CDR1 is SGHTA and CDR2 is FQGNSA. In DNA, the CDR3 is TGTGCCAGCAGCTTAGTGGGACAGGTCAATCAGCCCCAGCATTTT. It encodes CASSLVGQVNQPQHF.